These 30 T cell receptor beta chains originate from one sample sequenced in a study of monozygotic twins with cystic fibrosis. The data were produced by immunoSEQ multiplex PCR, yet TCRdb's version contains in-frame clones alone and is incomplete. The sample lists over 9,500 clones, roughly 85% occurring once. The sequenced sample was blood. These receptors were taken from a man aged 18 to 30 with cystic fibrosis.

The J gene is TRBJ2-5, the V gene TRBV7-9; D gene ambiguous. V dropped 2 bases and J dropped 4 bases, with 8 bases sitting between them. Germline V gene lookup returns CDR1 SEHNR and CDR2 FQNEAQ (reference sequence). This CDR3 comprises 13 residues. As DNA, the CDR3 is TGTGCCAGCAGCTTAATAGCAGTAGAGACCCAGTACTTC. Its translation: CASSLIAVETQYF.

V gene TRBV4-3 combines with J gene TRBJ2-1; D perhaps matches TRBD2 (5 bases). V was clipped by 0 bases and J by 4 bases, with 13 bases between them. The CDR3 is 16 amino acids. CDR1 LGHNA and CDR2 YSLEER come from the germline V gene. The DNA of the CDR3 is TGCGCCAGCAGCCAAGATCTCAGCGGCCCTTACAATGAGCAGTTCTTC. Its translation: CASSQDLSGPYNEQFF.

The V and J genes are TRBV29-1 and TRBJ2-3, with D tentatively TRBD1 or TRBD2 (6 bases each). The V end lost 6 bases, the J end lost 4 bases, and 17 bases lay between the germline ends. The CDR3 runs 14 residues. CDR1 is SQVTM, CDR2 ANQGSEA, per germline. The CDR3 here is CSVAVSGAADTQYF. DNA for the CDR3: TGCAGCGTCGCCGTTTCGGGGGCGGCAGATACGCAGTATTTT.

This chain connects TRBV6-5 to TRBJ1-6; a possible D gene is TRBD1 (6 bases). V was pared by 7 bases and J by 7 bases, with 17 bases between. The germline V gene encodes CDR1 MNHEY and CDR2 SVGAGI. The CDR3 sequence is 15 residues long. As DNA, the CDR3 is TGTGCCAGCACCCAGGACGGGGGGCTCAATTCACCCCTCCACTTT. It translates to CASTQDGGLNSPLHF.

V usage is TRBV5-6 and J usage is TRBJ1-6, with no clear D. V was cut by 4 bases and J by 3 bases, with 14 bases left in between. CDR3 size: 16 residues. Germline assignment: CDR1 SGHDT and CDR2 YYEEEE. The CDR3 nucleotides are TGTGCCAGCAGCCCATTAGCTTTTGACTATAATTCACCCCTCCACTTT. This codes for CASSPLAFDYNSPLHF.

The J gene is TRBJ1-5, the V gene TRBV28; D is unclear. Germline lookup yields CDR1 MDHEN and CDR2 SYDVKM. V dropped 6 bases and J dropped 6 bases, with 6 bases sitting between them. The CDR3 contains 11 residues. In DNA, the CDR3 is TGTGCCAGCAGGGGCGCTCAGCCCCAGCATTTT. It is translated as CASRGAQPQHF.

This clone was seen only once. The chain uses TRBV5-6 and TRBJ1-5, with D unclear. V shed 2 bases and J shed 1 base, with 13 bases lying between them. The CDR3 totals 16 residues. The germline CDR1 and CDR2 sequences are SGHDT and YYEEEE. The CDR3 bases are TGTGCCAGCAGCTTTTGGGGAAGACACAGCAATCAGCCCCAGCATTTT. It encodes CASSFWGRHSNQPQHF.

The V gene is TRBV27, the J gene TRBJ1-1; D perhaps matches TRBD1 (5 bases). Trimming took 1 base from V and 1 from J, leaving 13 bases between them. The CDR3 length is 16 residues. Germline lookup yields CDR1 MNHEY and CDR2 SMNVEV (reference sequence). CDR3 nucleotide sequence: TGTGCCAGCAGTTTATTCCGGGACTATGCGAACACTGAAGCTTTCTTT. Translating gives CASSLFRDYANTEAFF.

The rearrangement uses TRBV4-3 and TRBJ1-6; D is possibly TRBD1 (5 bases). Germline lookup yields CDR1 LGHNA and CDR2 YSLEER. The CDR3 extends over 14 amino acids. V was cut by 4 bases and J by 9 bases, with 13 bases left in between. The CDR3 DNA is TGCGCCAGCAGCCCCGGGGGTTTGGGTTCACCCCTCCACTTT. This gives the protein CASSPGGLGSPLHF.

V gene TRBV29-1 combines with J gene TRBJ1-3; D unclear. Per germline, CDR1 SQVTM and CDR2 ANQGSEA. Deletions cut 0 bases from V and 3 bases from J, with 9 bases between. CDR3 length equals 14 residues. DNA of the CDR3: TGCAGCGTTGAAGATGTTCTGGATGGAAACACCATATATTTT. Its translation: CSVEDVLDGNTIYF.

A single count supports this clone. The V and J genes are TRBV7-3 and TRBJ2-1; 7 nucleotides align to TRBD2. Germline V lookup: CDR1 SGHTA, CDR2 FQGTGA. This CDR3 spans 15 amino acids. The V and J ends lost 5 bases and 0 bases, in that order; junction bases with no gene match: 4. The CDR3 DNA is TGTGCCAGCAGCCCTCGGACTAGCTCCTACAATGAGCAGTTCTTC. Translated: CASSPRTSSYNEQFF.

CDR3 sequence: CASTPASLLAEQFF. Here the CDR3 DNA reads TGTGCCAGCACCCCGGCTAGCCTTTTGGCTGAGCAGTTCTTC. The chain has TRBV28 and TRBJ2-1; TRBD2 might be the D (5 bases). The CDR3 sequence is 14 residues long. CDR1 and CDR2 (germline): MDHEN, SYDVKM. Trimming shortened V by 7 bases and J by 9 bases, and 19 bases separated the two germline ends.

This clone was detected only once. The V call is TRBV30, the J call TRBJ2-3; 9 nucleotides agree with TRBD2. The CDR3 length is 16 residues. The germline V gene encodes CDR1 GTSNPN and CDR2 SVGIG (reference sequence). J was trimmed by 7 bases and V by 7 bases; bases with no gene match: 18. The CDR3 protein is CASKAQGLAGYYTQYF. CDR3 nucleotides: TGTGCCTCTAAGGCCCAGGGGCTAGCGGGGTATTATACGCAGTATTTT.

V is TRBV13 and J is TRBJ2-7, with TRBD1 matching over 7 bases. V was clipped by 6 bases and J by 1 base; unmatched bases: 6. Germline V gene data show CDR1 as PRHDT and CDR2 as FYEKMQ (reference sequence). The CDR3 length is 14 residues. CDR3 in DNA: TGTGCCAGCAGTCCTAGACAGGGTTCCTACGAGCAGTACTTC. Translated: CASSPRQGSYEQYF.

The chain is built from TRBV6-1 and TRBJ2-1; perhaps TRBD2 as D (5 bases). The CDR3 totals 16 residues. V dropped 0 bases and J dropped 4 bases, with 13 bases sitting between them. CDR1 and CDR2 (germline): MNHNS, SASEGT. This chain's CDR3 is CASSEAFEGVYNEQFF. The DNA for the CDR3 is TGTGCCAGCAGTGAAGCGTTTGAGGGCGTATACAATGAGCAGTTCTTC.

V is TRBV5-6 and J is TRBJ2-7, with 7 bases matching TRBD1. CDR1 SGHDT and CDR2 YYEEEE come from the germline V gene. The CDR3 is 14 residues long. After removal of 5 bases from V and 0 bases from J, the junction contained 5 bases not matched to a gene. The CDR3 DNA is TGTGCCAGCAGGTTACAGGGGTTCTCCTACGAGCAGTACTTC. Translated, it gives CASRLQGFSYEQYF.

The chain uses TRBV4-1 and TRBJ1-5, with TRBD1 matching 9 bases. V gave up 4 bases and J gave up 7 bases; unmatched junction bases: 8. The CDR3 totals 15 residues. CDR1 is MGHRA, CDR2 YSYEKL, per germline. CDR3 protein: CASSPPGQGWQPQHF. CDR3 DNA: TGCGCCAGCAGCCCACCGGGACAGGGTTGGCAGCCCCAGCATTTT.

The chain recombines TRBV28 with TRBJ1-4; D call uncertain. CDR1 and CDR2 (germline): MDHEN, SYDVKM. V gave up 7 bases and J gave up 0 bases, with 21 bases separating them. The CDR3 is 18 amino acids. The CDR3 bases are TGTGCCAGCAATGCCAGGACCGAACTCAGATCAACTAATGAAAAACTGTTTTTT. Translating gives CASNARTELRSTNEKLFF.

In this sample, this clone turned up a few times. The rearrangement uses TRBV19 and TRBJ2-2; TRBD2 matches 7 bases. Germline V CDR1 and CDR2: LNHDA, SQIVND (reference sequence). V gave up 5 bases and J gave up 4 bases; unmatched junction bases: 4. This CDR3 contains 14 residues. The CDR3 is CASSPTSVTGELFF. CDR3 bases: TGTGCCAGTAGTCCCACTAGCGTCACCGGGGAGCTGTTTTTT.

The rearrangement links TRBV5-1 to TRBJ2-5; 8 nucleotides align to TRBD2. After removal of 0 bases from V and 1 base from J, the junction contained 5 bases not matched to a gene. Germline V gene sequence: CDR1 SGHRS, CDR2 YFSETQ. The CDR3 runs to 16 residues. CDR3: CASSLVGGGTQETQYF. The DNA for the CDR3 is TGCGCCAGCAGCTTGGTCGGCGGGGGGACCCAAGAGACCCAGTACTTC.

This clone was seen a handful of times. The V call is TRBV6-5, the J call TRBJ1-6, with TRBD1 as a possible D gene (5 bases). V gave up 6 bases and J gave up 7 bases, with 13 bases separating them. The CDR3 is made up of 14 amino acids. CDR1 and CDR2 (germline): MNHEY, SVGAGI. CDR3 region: CASRGQGVNSPLHF. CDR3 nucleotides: TGTGCCAGCAGAGGGCAGGGCGTCAATTCACCCCTCCACTTT.

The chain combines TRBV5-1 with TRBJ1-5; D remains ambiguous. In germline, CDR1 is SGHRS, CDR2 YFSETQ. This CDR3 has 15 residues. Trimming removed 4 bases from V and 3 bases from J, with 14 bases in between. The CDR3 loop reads CASSPYGLDNQPQHF. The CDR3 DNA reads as TGCGCCAGCAGCCCGTACGGCCTCGACAATCAGCCCCAGCATTTT.

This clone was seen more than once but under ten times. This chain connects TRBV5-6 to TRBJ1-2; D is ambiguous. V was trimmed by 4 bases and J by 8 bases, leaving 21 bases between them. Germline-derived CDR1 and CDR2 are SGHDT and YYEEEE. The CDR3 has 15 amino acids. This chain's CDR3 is CASSPLAVRAGGYTF. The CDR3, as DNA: TGTGCCAGCAGCCCGCTAGCCGTAAGGGCGGGGGGCTACACCTTC.

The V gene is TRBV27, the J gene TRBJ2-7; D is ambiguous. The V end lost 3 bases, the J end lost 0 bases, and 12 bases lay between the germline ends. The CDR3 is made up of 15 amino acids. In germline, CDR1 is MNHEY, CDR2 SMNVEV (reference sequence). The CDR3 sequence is CASSLAAQSSYEQYF. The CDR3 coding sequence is TGTGCCAGCAGTTTGGCGGCACAAAGCTCCTACGAGCAGTACTTC.

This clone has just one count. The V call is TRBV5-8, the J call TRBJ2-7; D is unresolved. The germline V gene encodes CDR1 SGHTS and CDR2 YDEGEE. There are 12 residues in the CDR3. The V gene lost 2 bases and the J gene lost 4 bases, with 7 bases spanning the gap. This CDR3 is CASSFRVYEQYF. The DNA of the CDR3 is TGTGCCAGCAGCTTCAGAGTTTACGAGCAGTACTTC.

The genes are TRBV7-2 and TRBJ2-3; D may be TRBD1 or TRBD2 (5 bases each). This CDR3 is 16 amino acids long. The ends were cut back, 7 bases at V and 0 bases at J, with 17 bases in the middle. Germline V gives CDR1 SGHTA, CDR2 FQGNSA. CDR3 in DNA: TGTGCCAGCACCCGACGGGGCGGAGGAAGCACAGATACGCAGTATTTT. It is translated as CASTRRGGGSTDTQYF.

The CDR3 loop is CASSEPAGGLRVYNEQFF. DNA for the CDR3: TGTGCCAGCAGCGAGCCGGCGGGAGGCCTTCGTGTGTACAATGAGCAGTTCTTC. This chain uses TRBV9 with TRBJ2-1; TRBD2 matches at 8 bases. After removal of 3 bases from V and 4 bases from J, the junction contained 15 bases not matched to a gene. This CDR3 comprises 18 residues. The germline CDR1 and CDR2 sequences are SGDLS and YYNGEE.

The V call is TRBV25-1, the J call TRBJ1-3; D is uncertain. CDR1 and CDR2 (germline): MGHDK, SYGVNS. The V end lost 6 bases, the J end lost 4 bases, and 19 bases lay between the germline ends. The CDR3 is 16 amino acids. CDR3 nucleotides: TGTGCCAGCAGCGCCCGGGCCCCAATTCGGGGAAACACCATATATTTT. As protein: CASSARAPIRGNTIYF.

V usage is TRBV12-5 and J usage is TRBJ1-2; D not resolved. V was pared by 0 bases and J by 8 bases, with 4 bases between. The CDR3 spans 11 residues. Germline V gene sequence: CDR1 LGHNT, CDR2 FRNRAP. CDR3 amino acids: CASGLVGGYTF. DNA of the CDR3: TGTGCTAGTGGTTTGGTGGGGGGCTACACCTTC.

The CDR3: CATSRAGAYTYEQYF. The CDR3 coding sequence is TGTGCCACCAGCAGAGCGGGGGCCTATACCTACGAGCAGTACTTC. V gene TRBV15 combines with J gene TRBJ2-7; either TRBD1 or TRBD2 may fit D (6 bases each). The CDR3 consists of 15 residues. Germline V CDR1 and CDR2: LNHNV, YYDKDF (reference sequence). The germline V and J ends were trimmed by 1 base and 2 bases, with 12 bases remaining between them.